Below, 12 T cell receptor beta chains from the same sample are listed, as sequenced in a study of blood T cell repertoires in COVID-19 (dated by TCRdb to the early 2020s). The library came from the immunoSEQ multiplex PCR assay. In TCRdb, the immuneACCESS table is reduced to in-frame sequences with V and J assigned. These tables do not hold every clone; where another copy was compared, an unresolved V gene accounts for under half, and the others remain unexplained. The sample data list roughly 220,000 clones, and around 88% of these were observed just once. Roughly 14% of the sample goes to the ten largest clones. The sample was PBMCs or T cells enriched from blood (not recorded which). All receptors come from a woman aged 50 to 65 with acute COVID-19.

This sequence joins TRBV4-3 and TRBJ2-7, with 11 bases that match TRBD2. J gave up 0 bases and V 3 bases, and 10 bases lay outside the gene matches. Germline CDR1 and CDR2: LGHNA and YSLEER. This CDR3 region has 18 residues. CDR3 coding DNA: TGCGCCAGCAGCCAGGCCCTAGCGGGAGGTCACAGCTCCTACGAGCAGTACTTC. It specifies CASSQALAGGHSSYEQYF.

This clone was picked up one time. This chain links TRBV7-9 with TRBJ2-2; TRBD2 aligns across 7 bases. Losses at the gene ends were 8 bases for V and 2 bases for J; bases not matched to a gene: 8. The length of the CDR3 is 15 residues. Germline V gene sequence: CDR1 SEHNR, CDR2 FQNEAQ (reference sequence). CDR3 residues: CASGRGGSNTGELFF. The CDR3 coding sequence is TGTGCCAGCGGCCGGGGCGGGAGTAACACCGGGGAGCTGTTTTTT.

With respect to this clone: Other nucleotide sequences from this sample produce the same CDR3. This chain connects TRBV3-1 (or the pseudogene TRBV3-2) to TRBJ2-1; 11 nucleotides line up with TRBD2. V shed 6 bases and J 2 bases; nucleotides not matched to a gene: 3. CDR3 length: 15 residues. Germline CDR1 and CDR2: LGHDT and YNNKEL (reference sequence). CDR3 protein: CASSPTSGAYNEQFF. CDR3 bases: TGTGCCAGCAGTCCGACTAGCGGGGCCTACAATGAGCAGTTCTTC.

Only one count was recorded for this clone. The chain uses TRBV6-2 or TRBV6-3 and TRBJ1-5, with TRBD1 as a possible D gene (6 bases). The germline gives CDR1 MNHEY, CDR2 SVGEGT. The CDR3 has 14 amino acids. The V end was cut by 5 bases, the J end by 3 bases, with 11 bases between. The CDR3 nucleotides are TGTGCCAGCAGTGCTGGACAGATCAATCAGCCCCAGCATTTT. It codes for CASSAGQINQPQHF.

The chain links TRBV28 to TRBJ2-2; D is possibly TRBD1 (5 bases). The CDR3 has 14 amino acids. V lost 6 bases, J lost 7 bases, and 15 bases lay in between. Looked up from germline, CDR1 is MDHEN and CDR2 is SYDVKM. The CDR3 sequence: CASSPRVMGGELFF. CDR3 DNA sequence: TGTGCCAGCAGCCCCAGGGTTATGGGCGGGGAGCTGTTTTTT.

The chain has TRBV4-1 and TRBJ2-7; 8 bases match TRBD2. The germline V gene has CDR1 MGHRA and CDR2 YSYEKL. The CDR3 length is 15 residues. V trimming: 1 base; J trimming: 2 bases; junction bases outside the gene matches: 4. The CDR3 sequence is CASSQGTSGPYEQYF. In DNA form, the CDR3 reads TGCGCCAGCAGCCAAGGAACTAGCGGACCCTACGAGCAGTACTTC.

The gene calls are TRBV6-5 and TRBJ1-1; tentatively, D is TRBD1 (5 bases). V was shortened by 2 bases and J by 1 base, with 11 bases between the two germline ends. The CDR3 is 15 residues long. Germline CDR1 and CDR2: MNHEY and SVGAGI. The CDR3 coding sequence is TGTGCCAGCAGTTACCCTCTAGGACAGAACACTGAAGCTTTCTTT. Its translation: CASSYPLGQNTEAFF.

The V gene is TRBV7-2, the J gene TRBJ2-2; D might be TRBD2 (7 bases). V was clipped by 3 bases and J by 5 bases, with 13 bases between them. Germline V gene data show CDR1 as SGHTA and CDR2 as FQGNSA. This CDR3 spans 15 amino acids. The CDR3 loop is CASSLVQGGTGELFF. The DNA for the CDR3 is TGTGCCAGCAGCTTGGTACAGGGAGGGACCGGGGAGCTGTTTTTT. Based on the CDR3 plus reference TRBV7-2 and TRBJ2-2, the full variable domain is GAGVSQSPSNKVTEKGKDVELRCDPISGHTALYWYRQSLGQGLEFLIYFQGNSAPDKSGLPSDRFSAERTGGSVSTLTIQRTQQEDSAVYLCASSLVQGGTGELFFGEGSRLTVL.

V gene TRBV4-2 combines with J gene TRBJ2-3, with 10 bases aligning to TRBD2. The CDR3 totals 16 residues. Germline CDR1 and CDR2: LGHNA and YNFKEQ. The junction had 4 bases not matched to a gene; V was cut back by 1 base and J by 3 bases. CDR3 protein: CASSQVTSGKTDTQYF. The CDR3 nucleotides are TGTGCCAGCAGCCAAGTAACTAGCGGGAAAACAGATACGCAGTATTTT.

The gene calls are TRBV27 and TRBJ2-1; weak D call: TRBD1 (5 bases). There are 16 residues in the CDR3. Per germline, CDR1 MNHEY and CDR2 SMNVEV (reference sequence). Trimming removed 4 bases from V and 7 bases from J, with 20 bases in between. CDR3 residues: CASSSLGQGQWNEQFF. For the CDR3, the DNA is TGTGCCAGCAGTTCCCTAGGGCAGGGCCAGTGGAATGAGCAGTTCTTC.

In this sample, this clone turned up a few times. V and J are TRBV11-2 and TRBJ1-6, with a possible D match to TRBD1 (6 bases). Per the germline V gene, CDR1 is SGHAT and CDR2 is FQNNGV. The CDR3 contains 15 residues. Deletions cut 3 bases from V and 4 bases from J, with 10 bases between. Written as DNA, the CDR3 is TGTGCCAGCAGCTTCCAGGGGCCTTATAATTCACCCCTCCACTTT. Its protein product is CASSFQGPYNSPLHF.

This chain joins TRBV27 and TRBJ1-6; D is possibly TRBD1 (6 bases). Germline CDR1 reads MNHEY; CDR2 reads SMNVEV (reference sequence). There are 14 residues in the CDR3. The V and J ends lost 3 bases and 9 bases respectively, with 12 bases between them. In nucleotides, the CDR3 is TGTGCCAGCAGTTTTAGGGGGTCGACTTCACCCCTCCACTTT. It encodes CASSFRGSTSPLHF.